This T cell receptor (beta chain) was sequenced in a study of blood T cell repertoires in COVID-19. Study-wide context: Sites in the United States, Italy and Spain provided acute and convalescent COVID-19 samples.

V dropped 1 base and J dropped 4; count of bases not matched to a gene: 5. CDR1 is SGHTA and CDR2 is FQGNSA in the germline V gene. The CDR3 runs to 15 residues. Profiled with immunoSEQ multiplex PCR; TCRdb holds only in-frame clones, not every one. The sample lists a few hundred thousand clones, around four fifths occurring once. V is TRBV7-2 and J is TRBJ2-7, with 9 bases that match TRBD2. Source material: peripheral blood. This TCR came from a man aged 55 to 70 with acute or convalescent COVID-19. DNA of the CDR3: TGTGCCAGCAGCTTAGTTGCGGGAGGGGTTTACGAGCAGTACTTC. Residues: CASSLVAGGVYEQYF.